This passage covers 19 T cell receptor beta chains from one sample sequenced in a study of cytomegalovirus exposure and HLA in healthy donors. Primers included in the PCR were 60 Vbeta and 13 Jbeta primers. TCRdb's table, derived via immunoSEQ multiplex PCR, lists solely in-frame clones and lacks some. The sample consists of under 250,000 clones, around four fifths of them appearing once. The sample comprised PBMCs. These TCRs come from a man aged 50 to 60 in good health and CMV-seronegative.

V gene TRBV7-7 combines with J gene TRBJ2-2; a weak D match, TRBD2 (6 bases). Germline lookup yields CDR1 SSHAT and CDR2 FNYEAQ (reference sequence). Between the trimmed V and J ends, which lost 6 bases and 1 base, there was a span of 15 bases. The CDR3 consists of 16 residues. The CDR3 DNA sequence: TGTGCCAGCAGTTCCGGCGGCGGGGTGAACACCGGGGAGCTGTTTTTT. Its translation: CASSSGGGVNTGELFF.

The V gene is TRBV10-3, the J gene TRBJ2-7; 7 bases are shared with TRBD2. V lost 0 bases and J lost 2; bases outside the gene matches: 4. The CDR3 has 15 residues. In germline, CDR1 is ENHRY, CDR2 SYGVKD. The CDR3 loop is CAISESASGTYEQYF. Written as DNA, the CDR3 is TGTGCCATCAGTGAGTCGGCTAGCGGTACCTACGAGCAGTACTTC.

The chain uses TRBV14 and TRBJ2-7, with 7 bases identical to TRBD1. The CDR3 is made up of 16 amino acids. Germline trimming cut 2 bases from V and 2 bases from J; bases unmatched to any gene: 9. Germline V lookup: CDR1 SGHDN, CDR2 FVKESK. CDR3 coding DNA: TGTGCCAGCAGCCAACGGTACAGGGGCCCGACCTACGAGCAGTACTTC. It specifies CASSQRYRGPTYEQYF.

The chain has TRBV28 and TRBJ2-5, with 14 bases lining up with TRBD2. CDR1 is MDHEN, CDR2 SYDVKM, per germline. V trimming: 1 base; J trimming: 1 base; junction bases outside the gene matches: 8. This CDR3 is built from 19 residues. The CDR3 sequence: CASSLSSTSGRGGQETQYF. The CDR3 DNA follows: TGTGCCAGCAGTTTATCCTCGACTAGCGGGAGGGGGGGCCAAGAGACCCAGTACTTC.

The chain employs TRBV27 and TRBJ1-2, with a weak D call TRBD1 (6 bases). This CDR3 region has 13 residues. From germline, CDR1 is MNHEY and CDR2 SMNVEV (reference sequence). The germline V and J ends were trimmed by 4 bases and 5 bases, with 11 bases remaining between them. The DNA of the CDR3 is TGTGCCAGCAGTTACAGGGAAGGGTATGGCTACACCTTC. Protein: CASSYREGYGYTF.

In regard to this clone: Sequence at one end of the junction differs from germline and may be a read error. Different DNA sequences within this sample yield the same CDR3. The CDR3 reads CASSRNTGTGNTIYF. The CDR3 DNA sequence: TGCGCCAGCAGCCGAAACACAGGGACCGGAAACACCATATATTTT. The gene calls are TRBV2 and TRBJ1-3; possibly TRBD1 for D (6 bases). Germline V gives CDR1 SNHLY, CDR2 FYNNEI. The CDR3 spans 15 residues.

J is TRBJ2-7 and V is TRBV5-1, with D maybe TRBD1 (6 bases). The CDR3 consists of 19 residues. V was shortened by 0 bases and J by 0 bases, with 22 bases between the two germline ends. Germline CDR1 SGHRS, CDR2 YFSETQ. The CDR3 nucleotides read TGCGCCAGCAGCTTGGGGCCGGACAGTTACTTATCCCTCTCCTACGAGCAGTACTTC. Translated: CASSLGPDSYLSLSYEQYF.

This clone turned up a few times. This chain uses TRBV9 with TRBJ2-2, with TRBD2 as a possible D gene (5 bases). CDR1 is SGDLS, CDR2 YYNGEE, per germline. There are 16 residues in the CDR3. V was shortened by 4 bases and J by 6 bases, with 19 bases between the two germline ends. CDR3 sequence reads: CASSFRGNSGAGELFF. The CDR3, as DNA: TGTGCCAGCAGCTTTCGAGGGAATTCGGGCGCCGGGGAGCTGTTTTTT.

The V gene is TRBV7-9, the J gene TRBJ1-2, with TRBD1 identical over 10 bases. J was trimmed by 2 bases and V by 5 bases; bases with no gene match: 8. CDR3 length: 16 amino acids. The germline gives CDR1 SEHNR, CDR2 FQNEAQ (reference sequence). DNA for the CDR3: TGTGCCAGCAGCCTAGGAACGGGACAGGGGAACTATGGCTACACCTTC. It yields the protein CASSLGTGQGNYGYTF.

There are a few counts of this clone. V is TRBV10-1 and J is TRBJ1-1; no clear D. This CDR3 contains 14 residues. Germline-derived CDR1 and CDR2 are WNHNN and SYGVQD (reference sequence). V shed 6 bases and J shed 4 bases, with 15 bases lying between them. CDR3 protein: CASSRDPAGTEAFF. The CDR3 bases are TGCGCCAGCAGCCGCGACCCCGCGGGCACTGAAGCTTTCTTT.

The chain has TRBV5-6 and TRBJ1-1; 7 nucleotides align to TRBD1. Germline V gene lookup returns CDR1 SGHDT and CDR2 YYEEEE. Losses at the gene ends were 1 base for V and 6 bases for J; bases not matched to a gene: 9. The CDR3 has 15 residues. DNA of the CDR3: TGTGCCAGCAGCTTGAGGGGGCTAAGGATCTCTGAAGCTTTCTTT. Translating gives CASSLRGLRISEAFF.

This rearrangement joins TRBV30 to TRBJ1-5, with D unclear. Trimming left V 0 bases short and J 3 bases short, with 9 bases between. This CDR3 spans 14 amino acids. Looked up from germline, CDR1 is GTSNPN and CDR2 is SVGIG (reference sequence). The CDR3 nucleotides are TGTGCCTGGAGTGTACAACAGTTCAATCAGCCCCAGCATTTT. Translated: CAWSVQQFNQPQHF.

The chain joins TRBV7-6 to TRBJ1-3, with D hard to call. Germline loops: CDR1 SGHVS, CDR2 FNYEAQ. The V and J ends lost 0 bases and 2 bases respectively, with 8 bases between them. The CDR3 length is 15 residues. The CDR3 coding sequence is TGTGCCAGCAGCTTAGCCCCAGAGGCTGGAAACACCATATATTTT. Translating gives CASSLAPEAGNTIYF.

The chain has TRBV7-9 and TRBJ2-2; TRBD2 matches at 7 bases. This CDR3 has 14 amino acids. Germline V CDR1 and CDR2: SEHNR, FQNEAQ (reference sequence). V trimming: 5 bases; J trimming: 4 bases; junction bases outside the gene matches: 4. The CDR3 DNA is TGTGCCAGCAGCCCCGGGGGGAGCACCGGGGAGCTGTTTTTT. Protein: CASSPGGSTGELFF.

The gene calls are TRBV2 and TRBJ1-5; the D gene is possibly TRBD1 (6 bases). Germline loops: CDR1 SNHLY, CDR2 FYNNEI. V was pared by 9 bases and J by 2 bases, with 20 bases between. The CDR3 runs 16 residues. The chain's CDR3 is CASDGGGALGNQPQHF. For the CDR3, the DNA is TGTGCCAGTGACGGTGGGGGGGCGTTAGGCAATCAGCCCCAGCATTTT.

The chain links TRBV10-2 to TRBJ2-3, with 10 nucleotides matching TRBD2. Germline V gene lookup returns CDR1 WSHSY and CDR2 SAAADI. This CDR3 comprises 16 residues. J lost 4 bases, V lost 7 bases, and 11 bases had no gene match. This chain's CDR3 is CASTNLAGAGSDTQYF. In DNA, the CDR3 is TGCGCCAGCACGAATCTAGCGGGAGCAGGATCAGATACGCAGTATTTT.

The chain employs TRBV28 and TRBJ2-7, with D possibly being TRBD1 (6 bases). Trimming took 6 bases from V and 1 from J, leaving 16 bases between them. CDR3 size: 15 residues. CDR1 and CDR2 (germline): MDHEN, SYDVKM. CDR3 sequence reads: CASSPHQQGSYEQYF. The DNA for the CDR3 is TGTGCCAGCAGCCCCCACCAACAGGGATCCTACGAGCAGTACTTC.

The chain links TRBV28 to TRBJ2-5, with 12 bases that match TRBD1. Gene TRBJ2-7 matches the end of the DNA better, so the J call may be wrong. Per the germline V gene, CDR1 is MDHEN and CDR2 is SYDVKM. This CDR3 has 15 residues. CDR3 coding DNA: TGTGCCAGCACCGGGACAGGGGGCAACTCCTACGAGCAGTACTTC. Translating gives CASTGTGGNSYEQYF.

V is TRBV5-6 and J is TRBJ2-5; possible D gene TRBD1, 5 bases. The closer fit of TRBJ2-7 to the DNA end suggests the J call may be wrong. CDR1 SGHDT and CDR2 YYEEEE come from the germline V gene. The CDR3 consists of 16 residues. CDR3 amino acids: CASSFSGPRSLYEQYF. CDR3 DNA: TGTGCCAGCAGCTTTTCAGGGCCCCGATCGCTCTACGAGCAGTACTTC.